This passage covers 4 T cell receptor beta chains from one sample sequenced in a study of naive and memory T cell subsets. An equimolar mix of two oligonucleotides served as the beta constant-region primer for TRBC1 and TRBC2. Ligated cDNA was amplified by four rounds of PCR with nested alpha and beta constant-region primers and SP2. TCRdb re-called the UMI-ligation and nested PCR reads through MiXCR, storing one row per CDR3 protein. The sample shows over 100,000 distinct CDR3 sequences, 36% of them seen only once. Material: central memory CD4+ T cells from blood. The receptors were gathered from a human donor in good health.

The V gene is TRBV10-3, the J gene TRBJ2-1, with TRBD1 as a possible D gene (6 bases). There are 14 residues in the CDR3. CDR1 ENHRY and CDR2 SYGVKD come from the germline V gene. V was shortened by 2 bases and J by 9 bases, with 14 bases between the two germline ends. The CDR3 loop reads CAISETGNRGEQFF. The CDR3, as DNA: TGTGCCATCAGTGAGACAGGGAATCGCGGTGAGCAGTTCTTC.

This clonotype was observed a handful of times. The chain has TRBV4-2 and TRBJ2-1; 8 bases are a match to TRBD2. CDR1 is LGHNA, CDR2 YNFKEQ, per germline. V lost 0 bases to trimming and J lost 6 bases; unmatched junction nucleotides: 10. The CDR3 covers 17 residues. CDR3 region: CASSQDLGLVISNEQFF. CDR3 DNA sequence: TGTGCCAGCAGCCAAGATTTGGGACTAGTAATATCCAATGAGCAGTTCTTC.

This clonotype was seen only a few times. The chain carries TRBV20-1 and TRBJ1-3; a possible D gene is TRBD1 (5 bases). The germline V gene encodes CDR1 DFQATT and CDR2 SNEGSKA (reference sequence). The ends were cut back, 3 bases at V and 8 bases at J, with 14 bases in the middle. This CDR3 comprises 13 residues. In DNA form, the CDR3 reads TGCAGTGCTAGGGAGGGGTTTGAAGACACCATATATTTT. Its protein is CSAREGFEDTIYF.

To note about this clonotype: Possible read error: a much larger clone is one base away. The V and J genes are TRBV2 and TRBJ2-3; D is undetermined. V shed 6 bases and J shed 0 bases, with 4 bases lying between them. Germline V gives CDR1 SNHLY, CDR2 FYNNEI. The CDR3 runs to 12 residues. The CDR3 loop is CASRSSTDTQYF. The CDR3 DNA follows: TGTGCCAGCAGGTCTAGCACAGATACGCAGTATTTT.